The rows below give T cell receptor beta chains drawn from one sample of a study of cytomegalovirus exposure and HLA in healthy donors. Libraries were prepared by immunoSEQ multiplex PCR; TCRdb keeps only in-frame clonotypes and omits some of them. The sample includes under 150,000 clones, 65% to 90% seen only once; the top ten take 1% to 1.5%. Sequenced sample: PBMCs. Source of these receptors: a girl aged 2 to 9 in good health and CMV-seronegative. Both conserved end residues are part of each CDR3. Each record gives: V gene, D gene, J gene, CDR3 DNA, CDR3 protein. D genes are given only for firm matches.

v_call: TRBV27; d_call: .; j_call: TRBJ2-3; cdr3_nt: TGTGCCAGCAGTAGCCGGAGGACGAGCACAGATACGCAGTATTTT; cdr3_aa: CASSSRRTSTDTQYF
v_call: TRBV29-1; d_call: TRBD2; j_call: TRBJ2-3; cdr3_nt: TGCAGCTTCTTAGCGGGGGGGACAGATACGCAGTATTTT; cdr3_aa: CSFLAGGTDTQYF
v_call: TRBV19; d_call: .; j_call: TRBJ2-1; cdr3_nt: TGTGCCAGTAGTATCCTGGCTCGTTCCGATGAGCAGTTCTTC; cdr3_aa: CASSILARSDEQFF
v_call: TRBV6-5; d_call: TRBD1; j_call: TRBJ1-1; cdr3_nt: TGTGCCAGCAGTTACGACAGGGCCACTGAAGCTTTCTTT; cdr3_aa: CASSYDRATEAFF
v_call: TRBV19; d_call: .; j_call: TRBJ2-7; cdr3_nt: TGTGCCAGTAGTACGGGAGACGAGCAGTACTTC; cdr3_aa: CASSTGDEQYF
v_call: TRBV6-1; d_call: TRBD1; j_call: TRBJ1-2; cdr3_nt: TGTGCCAGCAGTACACCTAGGGACAGGAACTATGGCTACACCTTC; cdr3_aa: CASSTPRDRNYGYTF
v_call: TRBV30; d_call: TRBD1; j_call: TRBJ1-1; cdr3_nt: TGTGCATGTAACAGGGGGCCCAATTTGAACACTGAAGCTTTCTTT; cdr3_aa: CACNRGPNLNTEAFF
v_call: TRBV29-1; d_call: TRBD1; j_call: TRBJ1-1; cdr3_nt: TGCAGCGCCCTGGGACAGGGAAACACTGAAGCTTTCTTT; cdr3_aa: CSALGQGNTEAFF
v_call: TRBV7-9; d_call: .; j_call: TRBJ2-1; cdr3_nt: TGTGCCAGCCTTGGGGGGGGCGGTGAGCAGTTCTTC; cdr3_aa: CASLGGGGEQFF
v_call: TRBV6-1; d_call: .; j_call: TRBJ1-5; cdr3_nt: TGTGCCAGCCGTCAGGCTAGCAATCAGCCCCAGCATTTT; cdr3_aa: CASRQASNQPQHF
v_call: TRBV7-2; d_call: TRBD2; j_call: TRBJ2-1; cdr3_nt: TGTGCCAGCAGCCATAATAGCGGGCTTAGCTCCTACAATGAGCAGTTCTTC; cdr3_aa: CASSHNSGLSSYNEQFF
v_call: TRBV27; d_call: TRBD1; j_call: TRBJ1-1; cdr3_nt: TGTGCCAGCGGAACCGGACAGGTTAACACTGAAGCTTTCTTT; cdr3_aa: CASGTGQVNTEAFF
v_call: TRBV30; d_call: TRBD1; j_call: TRBJ1-1; cdr3_nt: TGTGCCTGTACAAAGGGGGCGGACACTGAAGCTTTCTTT; cdr3_aa: CACTKGADTEAFF
v_call: TRBV5-6; d_call: TRBD2; j_call: TRBJ2-7; cdr3_nt: TGTGCCAGCAGCCTGGGACTAGCGGGAAGGTCCTACGAGCAGTACTTC; cdr3_aa: CASSLGLAGRSYEQYF
v_call: TRBV7-2; d_call: .; j_call: TRBJ2-5; cdr3_nt: TGTGCCAGCAGCCTAGGGATCCGAGGGGAGACCCAGTACTTC; cdr3_aa: CASSLGIRGETQYF
v_call: TRBV15; d_call: TRBD2; j_call: TRBJ2-7; cdr3_nt: TGTGCCACCAGCAGAGATAAAGGGACTAGCTACGAGCAGTACTTC; cdr3_aa: CATSRDKGTSYEQYF
v_call: TRBV19; d_call: .; j_call: TRBJ2-7; cdr3_nt: TGTGCCAGTAGTATAGCGGGAGAGGAGTACGAGCAGTACTTC; cdr3_aa: CASSIAGEEYEQYF